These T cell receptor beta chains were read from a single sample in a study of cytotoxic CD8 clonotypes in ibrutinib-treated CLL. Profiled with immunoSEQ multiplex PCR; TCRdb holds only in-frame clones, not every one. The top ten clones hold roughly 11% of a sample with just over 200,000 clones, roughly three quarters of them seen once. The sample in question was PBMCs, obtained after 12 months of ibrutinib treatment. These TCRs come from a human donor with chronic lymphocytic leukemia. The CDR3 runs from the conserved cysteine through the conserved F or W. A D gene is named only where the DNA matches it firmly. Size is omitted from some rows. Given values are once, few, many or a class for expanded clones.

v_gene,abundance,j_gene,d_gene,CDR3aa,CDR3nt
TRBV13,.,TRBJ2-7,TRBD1,CASSDGTGGNEQYF,TGTGCCAGCAGCGACGGGACAGGGGGGAACGAGCAGTACTTC
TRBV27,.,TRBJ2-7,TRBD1,CASSLRDGQGIGYEQYF,TGTGCCAGCAGTTTACGTGATGGACAGGGTATAGGCTACGAGCAGTACTTC
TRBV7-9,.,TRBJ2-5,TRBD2,CASSLGLGGSETQYF,TGTGCCAGCAGCTTGGGACTAGGGGGATCCGAGACCCAGTACTTC
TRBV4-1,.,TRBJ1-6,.,CASSLKDNSPLHF,TGCGCCAGCAGCCTGAAGGATAATTCACCCCTCCACTTT
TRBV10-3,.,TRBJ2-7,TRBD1,CAISSPTGGYEQYF,TGTGCCATCAGTTCCCCGACAGGGGGCTACGAGCAGTACTTC
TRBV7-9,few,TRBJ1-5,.,CASRGPGPTWQPQHF,TGTGCCAGCAGGGGACCGGGACCCACATGGCAGCCCCAGCATTTT
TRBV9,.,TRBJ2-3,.,CASSVSQNRRGDTQYF,TGTGCCAGCAGCGTATCCCAAAATCGAAGAGGAGATACGCAGTATTTT
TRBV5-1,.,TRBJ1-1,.,CASSTQETNSGTEAFF,TGCGCCAGCAGCACACAGGAGACGAACTCTGGGACTGAAGCTTTCTTT
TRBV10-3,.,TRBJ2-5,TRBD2,CAIRDGGRETQYF,TGTGCCATCAGGGACGGCGGGAGGGAGACCCAGTACTTC
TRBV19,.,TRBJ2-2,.,CASSILEHNTGELFF,TGTGCCAGTAGTATTCTTGAACACAACACCGGGGAGCTGTTTTTT
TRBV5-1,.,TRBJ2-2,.,CASSLIFPAAANTGELFF,TGCGCCAGCAGCTTGATTTTCCCAGCGGCAGCGAACACCGGGGAGCTGTTTTTT
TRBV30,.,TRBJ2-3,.,CAWSRDTQYF,TGTGCCTGGAGTCGAGATACGCAGTATTTT
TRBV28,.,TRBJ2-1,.,CASSGNEQFF,TGTGCCAGCAGTGGGAATGAGCAGTTCTTC
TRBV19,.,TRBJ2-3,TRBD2,CASSILSGTSEVTQYF,TGTGCCAGTAGTATCCTCTCTGGGACTAGCGAGGTTACGCAGTATTTT
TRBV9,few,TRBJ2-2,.,CASSSGRGHTGELFF,TGTGCCAGCAGCTCAGGACGCGGGCACACCGGGGAGCTGTTTTTT
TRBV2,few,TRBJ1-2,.,CASSSSQGNGYTF,TGTGCCAGCAGCAGTAGTCAAGGCAATGGCTACACCTTC
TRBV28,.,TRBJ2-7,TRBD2,CASSSPGLAAYEQYF,TGTGCCAGCAGTTCACCGGGACTAGCGGCCTACGAGCAGTACTTC
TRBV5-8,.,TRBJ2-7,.,CASSLAPHFTYEQYF,TGTGCCAGCAGCTTGGCCCCCCACTTTACCTACGAGCAGTACTTC
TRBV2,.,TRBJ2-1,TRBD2,CASGGGSGILGSYNEQFF,TGTGCCAGCGGTGGGGGTAGCGGGATTTTGGGCTCCTACAATGAGCAGTTCTTC
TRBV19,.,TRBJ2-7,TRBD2,CASRPSGRSSYEQYF,TGTGCCAGTCGGCCTAGCGGGAGGAGCTCCTACGAGCAGTACTTC
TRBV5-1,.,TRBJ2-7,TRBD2,CASSLGGRLAGAYEQYF,TGCGCCAGCAGCTTGGGGGGCCGACTAGCGGGCGCCTACGAGCAGTACTTC
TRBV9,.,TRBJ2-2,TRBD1,CASSVAGGITGELFF,TGTGCCAGCAGCGTAGCAGGGGGCATCACCGGGGAGCTGTTTTTT
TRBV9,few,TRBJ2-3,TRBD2,CASTTSGSFPDTQYF,TGTGCCAGTACGACTAGCGGGTCTTTCCCAGATACGCAGTATTTT
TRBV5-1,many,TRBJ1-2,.,CASSLVGLGHGYTF,TGCGCCAGCAGCTTGGTAGGGTTGGGACATGGCTACACCTTC
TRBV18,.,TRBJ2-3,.,CASSPSTDTQYF,TGTGCCAGCTCACCGAGCACAGATACGCAGTATTTT
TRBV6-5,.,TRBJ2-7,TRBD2,CASSWWRGGLSYEQYF,TGTGCCAGCAGTTGGTGGCGGGGGGGCCTCTCCTACGAGCAGTACTTC
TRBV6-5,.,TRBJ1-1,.,CASSYQPGGTEAFF,TGTGCCAGCAGTTATCAGCCCGGTGGCACTGAAGCTTTCTTT
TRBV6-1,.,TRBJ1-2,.,CASSEAEIGGYTF,TGTGCCAGCAGTGAAGCGGAGATAGGTGGCTACACCTTC
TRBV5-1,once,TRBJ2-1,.,CASSLEGAGASYNEQFF,TGCGCCAGCAGCTTGGAAGGGGCGGGGGCATCCTACAATGAGCAGTTCTTC
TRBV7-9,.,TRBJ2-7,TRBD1,CASSLEDRSSYEQYF,TGTGCCAGCAGCTTAGAGGACAGGAGCTCCTACGAGCAGTACTTC
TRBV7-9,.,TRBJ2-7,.,CASAQSSYEQYF,TGTGCCAGCGCACAGAGCTCCTACGAGCAGTACTTC
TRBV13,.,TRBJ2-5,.,CASSSGSAQETQYF,TGTGCCAGCAGCTCGGGGAGCGCCCAAGAGACCCAGTACTTC
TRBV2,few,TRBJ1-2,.,CASRVSGDYGYTF,TGTGCCAGCAGAGTTTCAGGGGATTATGGCTACACCTTC
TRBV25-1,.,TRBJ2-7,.,CASSGGGGGHEQYF,TGTGCCAGCAGTGGCGGGGGAGGGGGCCACGAGCAGTACTTC
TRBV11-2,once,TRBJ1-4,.,CASSLDWAGRNEKLFF,TGTGCCAGCAGCTTAGATTGGGCGGGACGGAACGAAAAACTGTTTTTT
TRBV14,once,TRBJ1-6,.,CASSQELRSPLHF,TGTGCCAGCAGCCAAGAGCTACGGTCACCCCTCCACTTT
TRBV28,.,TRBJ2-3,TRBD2,CASSSGASGFTDTQYF,TGTGCCAGCAGTTCGGGGGCTAGCGGGTTCACAGATACGCAGTATTTT
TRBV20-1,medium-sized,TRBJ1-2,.,CSAKQGYGYTF,TGCAGTGCTAAACAGGGCTATGGCTACACCTTC
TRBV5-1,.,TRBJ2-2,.,CASSFSSGNTGELFF,TGCGCCAGCAGCTTCTCGAGCGGGAACACCGGGGAGCTGTTTTTT
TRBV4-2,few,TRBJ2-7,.,CASSKDLSYEQYF,TGTGCCAGCAGCAAGGACCTCTCCTACGAGCAGTACTTC
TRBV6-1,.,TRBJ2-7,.,CASSDGGTSYEQYF,TGTGCCAGCAGTGATGGCGGAACCTCCTACGAGCAGTACTTC